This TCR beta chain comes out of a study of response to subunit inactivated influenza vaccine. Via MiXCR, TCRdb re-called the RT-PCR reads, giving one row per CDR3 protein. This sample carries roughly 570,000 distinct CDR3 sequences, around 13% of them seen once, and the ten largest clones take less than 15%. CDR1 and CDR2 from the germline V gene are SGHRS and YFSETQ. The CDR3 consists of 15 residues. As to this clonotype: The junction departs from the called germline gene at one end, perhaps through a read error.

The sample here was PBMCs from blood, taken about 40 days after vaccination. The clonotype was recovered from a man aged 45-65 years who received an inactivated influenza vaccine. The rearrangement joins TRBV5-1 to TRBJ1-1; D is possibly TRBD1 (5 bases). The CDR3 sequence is CSSSLGSGYGTEAFF. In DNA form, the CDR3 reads TGCTCCAGCAGCTTGGGCTCAGGGTACGGGACTGAAGCTTTCTTT.